This T cell receptor (beta chain) emerged from a study of cytomegalovirus exposure and HLA in healthy donors. General observations from the study: Altogether, more than 150 TCR beta chains were recorded as cytomegalovirus-associated. When analyzed later, a missense DCLRE1C variant was found to be linked to TCR beta V- and J-gene trimming. A later analysis reportedly found that, within productive TCRs, an Asian-associated ancestry cluster had fewer N-insertions than the mean observed across the roughly 700 donors.

Researchers ran the PCR with 60 Vbeta and 13 Jbeta primers. Libraries were prepared by immunoSEQ multiplex PCR; TCRdb keeps only in-frame clonotypes and omits some of them. Here the sample spans fewer than 150,000 clones, 76% being singletons. This CDR3 comprises 15 residues. Germline CDR1 is MNHEY and CDR2 is SMNVEV (reference sequence). Trimming removed 5 bases from V and 4 bases from J, with 17 bases in between. Concerning this clone itself: The antigen is undetermined.

Sampled while nominally healthy, donors likely had unrecorded immune exposures. The sample consisted of PBMCs. This sequence was found in a man in his forties in good health and CMV-seronegative. The genes are TRBV27 and TRBJ2-5; a possible D gene is TRBD1 (6 bases). The CDR3 loop is CASSTDRFASETQYF. Here the CDR3 DNA reads TGTGCCAGCAGTACCGACAGGTTCGCGTCAGAGACCCAGTACTTC.